This TCR beta chain is from a study of CD8 T cells in ankylosing spondylitis (dated by TCRdb to the late 2010s). Background on the whole study: To find TCR variants linked to disease, the study profiled T cell receptor beta repertoires in ankylosing spondylitis patients and healthy donors. The full study cohort was made up of about two dozen ankylosing spondylitis patients and 108 healthy donors. Peripheral blood samples were taken, and synovial fluid was additionally collected from ankylosing spondylitis patients.

Paper-wide results and their limitations: Significant enrichment of the disease-linked clones was reported in matched synovial fluid samples from ankylosing spondylitis patients. A TCR beta motif of about eight highly homologous amino acid variants appeared characteristic of blood from ankylosing spondylitis patients. The disease-linked clones showed a CD8+ phenotype and occurred at relatively low frequencies in peripheral blood. Some motif variants were previously reported in synovial fluid and blood of reactive arthritis patients, suggesting common disease-initiation mechanisms.

TCRdb shows the sequencer as Illumina HiSeq 2500. TCR beta libraries were prepared by quantitative 5'-RACE with molecular barcodes. The authors' pipeline ran thus. To identify disease-linked TCR variants, a new computational method was used, one built on a probabilistic model of VDJ rearrangement. The public reads were quality trimmed at Q25 with fastp and then assembled into clones with MiXCR by TCRdb, keeping productive beta chains. CDR3 protein sequences are deduplicated, and each keeps its most common genes and DNA. The authors' filters were not applied to this entry. The sample has a few hundred thousand distinct CDR3 sequences on record, roughly 13% of them singletons. Clones ranked in the top ten supply about 6.5% of the sample. Reading the germline V gene gives CDR1 KGHDR and CDR2 SFDVKD. V loses 7 bases at its end and J loses 9 bases; junction bases beyond the gene matches: 9. From the cysteine up to the phenylalanine, the CDR3 has a length of 14 residues. Only CDR3 DNA is held: 42 bases, read in frame from base 1.

This clonotype was observed at least ten times. Its cognate antigen has yet to be identified. Per-base quality was not reported, and no clone a single base away is much larger than it. This TCR was sampled from a male donor with ankylosing spondylitis. Sequencing used blood, either unsorted or a sorted T cell fraction (not recorded which). The rearranged chain carries TRBV24-1 and TRBJ2-1; 9 bases in the middle match TRBD1. This receptor carries the CDR3 CATSGDRDLGEQFF. The DNA is TGTGCCACCAGCGGGGACAGGGATTTAGGTGAGCAGTTCTTC.